This TCR beta chain originates from a study of control samples from healthy donors and cancer patients. Method: immunoSEQ multiplex PCR; TCRdb's copy keeps in-frame clones and lacks some. The sample lists 110,000 or so clones; just under 85% were seen once. Only one count was recorded for this clone. V lost 0 bases to trimming and J lost 7 bases, with 19 bases between them. There are 16 residues in the CDR3. Per germline, CDR1 SGHRS and CDR2 YFSETQ. J is TRBJ1-2 and V is TRBV5-1; possibly TRBD1 for D (6 bases). The sequence was collected from a man between 18 and 35 years old in good health. Sequencing was carried out using blood. The CDR3 loop reads CASSLAGGGLLGGYTF. The DNA for the CDR3 is TGCGCCAGCAGCTTGGCAGGAGGGGGTTTGCTTGGTGGCTACACCTTC.